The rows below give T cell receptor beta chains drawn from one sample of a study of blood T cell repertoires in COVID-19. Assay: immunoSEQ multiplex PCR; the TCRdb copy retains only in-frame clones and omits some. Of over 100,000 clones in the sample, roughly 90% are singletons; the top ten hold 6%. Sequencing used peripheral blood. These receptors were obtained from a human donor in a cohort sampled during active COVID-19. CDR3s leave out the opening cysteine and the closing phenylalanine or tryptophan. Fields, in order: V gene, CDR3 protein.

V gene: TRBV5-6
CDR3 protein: ASSARLAKNTEAF

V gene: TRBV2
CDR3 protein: AKGQINTEAF

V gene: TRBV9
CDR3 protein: ASSSGTSGYNEQF

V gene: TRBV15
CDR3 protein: ATSREDRGINQPQH

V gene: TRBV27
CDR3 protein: ASAPPRVTNTGELF

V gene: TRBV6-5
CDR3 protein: ASSYSAAGDSYEQY

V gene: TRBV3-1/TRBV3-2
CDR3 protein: ASSQAVGPADEQF

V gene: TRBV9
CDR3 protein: ASSLLGAGEPQH

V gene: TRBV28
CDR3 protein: ASSFGSYGYT

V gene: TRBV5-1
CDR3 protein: ASSLALVEDTQY

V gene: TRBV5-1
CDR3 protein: ASSLQRGMGLNTEAF

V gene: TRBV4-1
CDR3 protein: ASSQAIRPTSVNSGANVLT

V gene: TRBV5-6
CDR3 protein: ASSLESYGFAEAF

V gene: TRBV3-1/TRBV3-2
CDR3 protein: ASSLHRDDSIVYGYT

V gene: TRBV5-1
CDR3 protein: ASSLAGSGGYSGANVLT

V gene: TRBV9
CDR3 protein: ASSSGQEGYYTDTQY

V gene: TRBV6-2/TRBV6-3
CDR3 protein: ASSYFPKGFGTGELF

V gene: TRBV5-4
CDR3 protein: ASSSTGSQETQY

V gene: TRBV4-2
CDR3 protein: ASSQDNEQY

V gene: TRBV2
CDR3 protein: ASRLGRTSTDTQY

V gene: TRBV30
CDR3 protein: ASQWGGTEAF

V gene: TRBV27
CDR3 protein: ASSQKLGLAGGPAGELF